The rows below give T cell receptor beta chains drawn from one sample of a study of blood T cell repertoires in COVID-19. The method was immunoSEQ multiplex PCR; TCRdb's version includes in-frame clones alone and lacks a portion of them. The data hold over 200,000 clones, with roughly four fifths observed a single time. Sequenced material: peripheral blood. These receptors were collected from a man aged 45 to 65 with active or convalescent COVID-19. CDR3s include the opening cysteine and the closing phenylalanine or tryptophan. A D gene is named only where the DNA matches it firmly. Size is stated for part of the rows, as once, few or many counts, or as a class when the clone is expanded.

>TRBV7-9|.|TRBJ1-1|.
CASSPTRVNTEAFF
TGTGCCAGCAGCCCTACTCGTGTGAACACTGAAGCTTTCTTT
>TRBV4-3|.|TRBJ1-5|many
CASSPGLGNQPQHF
TGCGCCAGCAGCCCAGGTCTTGGGAATCAGCCCCAGCATTTT
>TRBV18|TRBD1|TRBJ1-2|.
CASSPPYRGSFSGYTF
TGTGCCAGCTCACCACCGTACAGGGGCTCTTTTTCTGGCTACACCTTC
>TRBV5-6|.|TRBJ1-2|.
CASSLDRGHLANYGYTF
TGTGCCAGCAGCTTGGACCGGGGACACCTTGCTAACTATGGCTACACCTTC
>TRBV29-1|.|TRBJ1-2|.
CSVEDRVSNYGYTF
TGCAGCGTTGAAGACAGGGTCTCTAACTATGGCTACACCTTC
>TRBV4-3|.|TRBJ1-4|.
CASSQGRGGNEKLFF
TGCGCCAGCAGCCAAGGACGCGGTGGAAATGAAAAACTGTTTTTT
>TRBV5-1|.|TRBJ1-4|.
CASSLAGATNEKLFF
TGCGCCAGCAGCTTGGCGGGGGCAACTAATGAAAAACTGTTTTTT
>TRBV25-1|TRBD2|TRBJ2-5|.
CASSLAGAETQYF
TGTGCCAGCAGTTTAGCGGGGGCAGAGACCCAGTACTTC
>TRBV19|.|TRBJ1-2|.
CASTARGKSYTF
TGTGCCAGTACCGCACGGGGAAAGAGCTACACCTTC
>TRBV5-1|.|TRBJ2-3|.
CASTLGGVTDTQYF
TGCGCCAGCACCCTGGGAGGAGTAACAGATACGCAGTATTTT
>TRBV5-1|TRBD2|TRBJ2-5|.
CASSLPSGGPRAQYF
TGCGCCAGCAGCTTACCTAGCGGGGGACCCAGGGCCCAGTACTTC
>TRBV7-2|.|TRBJ1-5|.
CASSLERAQPQHF
TGTGCCAGCAGCTTAGAGAGGGCTCAGCCCCAGCATTTT
>TRBV28|TRBD2|TRBJ2-1|.
CASSPGLVGEQFF
TGTGCCAGCAGTCCGGGACTAGTCGGTGAGCAGTTCTTC
>TRBV28|TRBD1|TRBJ2-7|.
CASSFQGVPYEQYF
TGTGCCAGCAGTTTCCAGGGGGTCCCTTACGAGCAGTACTTC
>TRBV5-1|TRBD1|TRBJ1-1|.
CASSQQGLVAEAFF
TGCGCCAGCAGCCAACAGGGGTTGGTCGCTGAAGCTTTCTTT
>TRBV7-2|.|TRBJ1-6|.
CASSTRGFGSPLHF
TGTGCCAGCAGCACGAGGGGGTTTGGGTCACCCCTCCACTTT
>TRBV5-1|TRBD1|TRBJ1-6|.
CASSPRQGGYNSPLHF
TGCGCCAGCAGCCCGAGACAGGGGGGATATAATTCACCCCTCCACTTT
>TRBV27|TRBD2|TRBJ2-1|.
CASRSSWILAGGNHNEQFF
TGTGCCAGCAGGTCCTCTTGGATCCTAGCGGGGGGTAATCACAATGAGCAGTTCTTC
>TRBV20-1|.|TRBJ1-1|once
CSVSGDTEAFF
TGCAGTGTTAGCGGGGACACTGAAGCTTTCTTT
>TRBV25-1|TRBD2|TRBJ2-7|.
CASRASGSYEQYF
TGTGCCAGCAGGGCTAGCGGGTCCTACGAGCAGTACTTC
>TRBV14|.|TRBJ2-7|.
CASSQYYEQYF
TGTGCCAGCAGCCAATACTACGAGCAGTACTTC
>TRBV2|.|TRBJ1-4|.
CASSREELGKLFF
TGTGCCAGCAGTCGGGAAGAGCTTGGAAAACTGTTTTTT
>TRBV28|.|TRBJ1-2|few
CASSRPSPGNYGYTF
TGTGCCAGCAGCCGACCATCCCCAGGGAACTATGGCTACACCTTC
>TRBV24-1|TRBD2|TRBJ2-3|.
CATSDPDPGREVDTQYF
TGTGCCACCAGTGATCCGGACCCGGGACGGGAGGTGGATACGCAGTATTTT
>TRBV9|.|TRBJ1-4|.
CASSEGEGSNEKLFF
TGTGCCAGCAGCGAGGGGGAGGGAAGTAATGAAAAACTGTTTTTT
>TRBV5-1|.|TRBJ2-2|.
CASSFSFGSNGELFF
TGCGCCAGCAGCTTCTCATTTGGGAGCAACGGGGAGCTGTTTTTT
>TRBV7-3|TRBD2|TRBJ2-3|.
CASSPLGGGELGDTQYF
TGTGCCAGCAGCCCGCTTGGCGGGGGGGAACTTGGAGATACGCAGTATTTT
>TRBV25-1|.|TRBJ2-5|once
CASSEYGGLDQETQYF
TGTGCCAGCAGTGAATATGGCGGCCTCGACCAAGAGACCCAGTACTTC
>TRBV12-3/TRBV12-4|.|TRBJ1-1|few
CASSSPGPEAFF
TGTGCCAGCAGTTCCCCAGGGCCAGAAGCTTTCTTT
>TRBV3-1/TRBV3-2|TRBD1|TRBJ2-7|few
CASSLAGTGASEQYF
TGTGCCAGCAGCCTAGCTGGGACAGGGGCTAGCGAGCAGTACTTC
>TRBV24-1|TRBD2|TRBJ2-1|.
CATSDFGTSGFNEQFF
TGTGCCACCAGTGATTTCGGGACTAGCGGGTTCAATGAGCAGTTCTTC
>TRBV6-5|TRBD1|TRBJ1-6|.
CASSYSGTAYNSPLHF
TGTGCCAGCAGTTACTCGGGGACAGCTTATAATTCACCCCTCCACTTT
>TRBV29-1|TRBD2|TRBJ2-1|.
CSVSRGGGGDEQFF
TGCAGCGTTTCTCGCGGGGGGGGAGGTGATGAGCAGTTCTTC
>TRBV30|.|TRBJ1-4|once
CAWSGGGAGNEKLFF
TGTGCCTGGAGTGGAGGAGGGGCCGGTAATGAAAAACTGTTTTTT
>TRBV29-1|.|TRBJ2-1|.
CSGGVIDEQFF
TGCAGCGGTGGAGTTATCGATGAGCAGTTCTTC
>TRBV30|.|TRBJ1-1|.
CAWSVTDNTEAFF
TGTGCCTGGAGTGTGACAGATAACACTGAAGCTTTCTTT
>TRBV5-5|TRBD1|TRBJ1-2|.
CASSQGTGPAGYGYTF
TGTGCCAGCAGCCAAGGGACAGGGCCCGCCGGCTATGGCTACACCTTC
>TRBV7-2|.|TRBJ1-5|.
CASSLTENQPQHF
TGTGCCAGCAGCTTAACTGAGAATCAGCCCCAGCATTTT
>TRBV2|.|TRBJ1-2|once
CASSGDSFPFYGYTF
TGTGCCAGCAGTGGGGACTCCTTCCCATTTTATGGCTACACCTTC
>TRBV10-2|TRBD1|TRBJ2-7|.
CASSEPMTGVDEQYF
TGCGCCAGCAGTGAGCCCATGACAGGGGTCGACGAGCAGTACTTC
>TRBV6-5|TRBD1|TRBJ2-7|.
CASSLQGTGVEQYF
TGTGCCAGCAGTTTACAGGGGACAGGAGTCGAGCAGTACTTC
>TRBV19|.|TRBJ1-5|.
CASSPGGPRGGNQPQHF
TGTGCCAGTAGCCCCGGCGGGCCGAGAGGCGGCAATCAGCCCCAGCATTTT
>TRBV18|.|TRBJ1-1|.
CASSPANEAFF
TGTGCCAGCTCACCAGCGAACGAAGCTTTCTTT
>TRBV7-3|.|TRBJ1-6|many
CASSLNQGSPLHF
TGTGCCAGCAGCTTAAATCAGGGTTCACCCCTCCACTTT
>TRBV5-1|.|TRBJ2-3|.
CASRLVVQADTQYF
TGCGCCAGCAGGTTGGTGGTTCAGGCAGATACGCAGTATTTT
>TRBV19|TRBD1|TRBJ2-2|.
CASSISQGADTGELFF
TGTGCCAGTAGTATTAGTCAGGGGGCCGACACCGGGGAGCTGTTTTTT
>TRBV19|.|TRBJ2-7|.
CATKGSPYEQYF
TGTGCCACCAAGGGGTCCCCCTACGAGCAGTACTTC
>TRBV24-1|.|TRBJ2-2|.
CATSDSAGSPRTGELFF
TGTGCCACCAGTGATTCAGCAGGGTCCCCGCGGACCGGGGAGCTGTTTTTT
>TRBV2|TRBD1|TRBJ1-4|.
CASSERGQTNEKLFF
TGTGCCAGCAGTGAAAGGGGGCAAACTAATGAAAAACTGTTTTTT
>TRBV11-1|TRBD1|TRBJ2-7|.
CASSRTGTGMGYEQYF
TGTGCCAGCAGCAGAACCGGGACAGGGATGGGATACGAGCAGTACTTC
>TRBV30|.|TRBJ1-2|.
CAWSVQETEKDYGYTF
TGTGCCTGGAGTGTACAGGAGACAGAGAAAGACTATGGCTACACCTTC